There are a few counts of the clone carrying this T cell receptor beta chain. Produced via immunoSEQ multiplex PCR; TCRdb's table is partial and in-frame only. The sample yields fewer than 350,000 clones, nearly 90% seen once. This entry comes from a study of blood T cell repertoires in COVID-19. Across the whole study: Acute and convalescent COVID-19 specimens originated in the United States, Italy and Spain.

The CDR3 covers 12 residues. The J segment lost 7 bases and the V segment lost 6 bases, leaving 5 bases of the junction unmatched. The chain carries TRBV12-3 or TRBV12-4 and TRBJ1-2; 7 bases are shared with TRBD1. The source of this sequence is a man younger than 35 with active or convalescent COVID-19. The sample was peripheral blood. The CDR3 spells CASRRTGGGYTF. DNA of the CDR3: TGTGCCAGCAGGCGGACAGGAGGTGGCTACACCTTC.